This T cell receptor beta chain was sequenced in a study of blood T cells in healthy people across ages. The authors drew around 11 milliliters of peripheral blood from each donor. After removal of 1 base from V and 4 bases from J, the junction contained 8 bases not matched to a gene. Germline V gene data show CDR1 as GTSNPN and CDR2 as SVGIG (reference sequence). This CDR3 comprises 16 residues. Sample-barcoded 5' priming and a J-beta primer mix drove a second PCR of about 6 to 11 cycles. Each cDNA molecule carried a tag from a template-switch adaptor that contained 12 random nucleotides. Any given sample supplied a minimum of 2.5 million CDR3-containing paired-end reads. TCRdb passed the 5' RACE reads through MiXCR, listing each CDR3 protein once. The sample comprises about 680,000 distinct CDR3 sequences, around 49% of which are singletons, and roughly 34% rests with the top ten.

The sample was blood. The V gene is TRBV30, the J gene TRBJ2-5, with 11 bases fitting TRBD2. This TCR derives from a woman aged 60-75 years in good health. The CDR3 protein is CAWSEGGLAGGETQYF. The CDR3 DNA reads TGTGCCTGGAGTGAGGGGGGGCTAGCGGGAGGAGAGACCCAGTACTTC.